This T cell receptor beta chain was captured in a study of T cell responses to AZD1222 COVID-19 vaccine (dated by TCRdb to about 2021). Context from the whole study: TCR sequencing covered 233 trial participants: 200 to 220 given two doses of AZD1222 and 26 given two doses of MenACWY control vaccine. Trial participants were enrolled into age subgroups of 18-55, 56-69 and 70-plus years, which contained approximately 150, 28 and 58 TCR-sequenced participants, respectively. Study-level results and caveats: The whole spike protein was spanned by vaccine-associated CD4 TCRs, and dominant responses were seen in regions 160-218 and 743-854. Conclusions about previously exposed vaccinees are limited because only 5 or 6 AZD1222 recipients were SARS-CoV-2 seropositive at baseline. The 56-69-year group was small, and its depth increase did not reach significance, likely because of low power. Spike-specific TCR breadth and depth rose significantly after two AZD1222 doses compared with day 0 and with MenACWY recipients. Nearly half of unique spike-specific TCRs reportedly recognized epitopes outside regions mutated in the B.1.351 and B.1.1.7 variants. Because no day 14 peak-response samples were available, the repertoires could be characterized only after the peak T cell response. Participants were mostly white British, with more females than males. The authors suggested clonal diversity may have been underestimated.

Sample time point, as interpreted from the label and publication: about 28 days (+/-7) after the second vaccine dose. AZD1222 recipients whose second dose came at about 4 weeks and those whose second dose came at about 12 weeks were combined into one group, since spike-specific TCR depth and breadth did not differ between the two schedules. The vaccinee samples were drawn from two UK trials, COV001 and COV002, one of which was a single-blind randomized controlled phase 2/3 trial testing AZD1222 (ChAdOx1 nCoV-19) in healthy adults. For TCRbeta chain sequencing, PBMC samples were collected from trial participants at day 0 and at day 28 after the second dose. The CDR3 regions of human TCRbeta chains were subjected to immunosequencing. Turning to the authors' computational methods: Repertoire TCRs were checked for matches against a reference library of SARS-CoV-2-specific TCRs that had been generated using the MIRA antigen-specificity platform. Breadth meant the fraction of unique TCRs that were SARS-CoV-2-associated, whereas depth meant the fraction of total T cells that were SARS-CoV-2-associated. Using the MIRA data, every spike-specific TCR was mapped to the spike region that the TCR reacted to and assigned to either a CD4 or a CD8 class. Log10-transformed breadth and depth values were compared by one-way ANOVA with Sidak's multiple comparisons tests. In TCRdb, the immuneACCESS table is reduced to in-frame sequences with V and J assigned. These tables do not hold every clone; where another copy was compared, an unresolved V gene accounts for under half, and the others remain unexplained. V and J calls and clone size come straight from that table; D and trimming were deduced from the DNA. For this sample the table gives some 63,000 clones, of which 89% were detected only once. In total, the top ten clones hold 6% to 7.5% of the sample.

About this clone: Its antigen has not been determined. Base qualities are not at hand, and no much larger clone is one base apart.

Trimming at the junction amounts to 0 bases on V and 5 bases on J, and the germline ends lie 28 bases apart. From the cysteine up to the phenylalanine, the CDR3 has a length of 20 residues. The DNA shown is the 60-base CDR3, in frame from base 1. CDR1 and CDR2 are drawn from the germline V gene: SGHDN, FVKESK. The chain is encoded by TRBV14 joined to TRBJ2-5; the best D guess is TRBD2, with 5 bases matching. The sequenced sample was peripheral blood, obtained 28 days after the second AZD1222 dose. The receptor comes from an adult who received the AZD1222 COVID-19 vaccine. The CDR3 region: CASSQDARALGIRIRETQYF. The nucleotide sequence is TGTGCCAGCAGCCAAGATGCGAGGGCGCTTGGGATTCGGATTAGGGAGACCCAGTACTTC.